This TCR beta chain appears in the sequencing data of a study of T cell changes during pregnancy in multiple sclerosis. The repertoire was sequenced with immunoSEQ multiplex PCR; TCRdb's copy has only in-frame clones and lacks some. This table holds approximately 53,000 clones, approximately 91% found once. The specimen was CD4+ T cells from peripheral blood mononuclear cells, collected in the second trimester of pregnancy. This clonotype was obtained from a female donor with multiple sclerosis, enrolled in a pregnancy study.

The CDR3 DNA follows: TGCAGCGTTGTAATGGCCAACGTCCTGACTTTC. Protein: CSVVMANVLTF. The genes are TRBV29-1 and TRBJ2-6, with D hard to call. Germline V lookup: CDR1 SQVTM, CDR2 ANQGSEA. This CDR3 region has 11 residues. The V gene lost 4 bases and the J gene lost 6 bases, with 4 bases spanning the gap.